The 22 T cell receptor beta chains presented below share a single source sample, sequenced in a study of cytomegalovirus exposure and HLA in healthy donors. Libraries were prepared by immunoSEQ multiplex PCR; TCRdb keeps only in-frame clonotypes and omits some of them. The repertoire includes 260,000 or so clones, 90% of them detected once, and under 4% sits in the top ten. Sequences were obtained from PBMCs. Source of these receptors: a woman in her 30s in good health and CMV-seronegative.

The gene calls are TRBV2 and TRBJ1-5; 8 positions match TRBD1. Losses at the gene ends were 5 bases for V and 7 bases for J; bases not matched to a gene: 4. Germline V gene lookup returns CDR1 SNHLY and CDR2 FYNNEI. The CDR3 runs 13 residues. CDR3 amino acids: CASSTGGRQPQHF. CDR3 nucleotides: TGTGCCAGCAGTACAGGGGGACGGCAGCCCCAGCATTTT. Complete variable domain (other parts from reference TRBV2 and TRBJ1-5): EPEVTQTPSHQVTQMGQEVILRCVPISNHLYFYWYRQILGQKVEFLVSFYNNEISEKSEIFDDQFSVERPDGSNFTLKIRSTKLEDSAMYFCASSTGGRQPQHFGDGTRLSIL.

The chain links TRBV10-2 to TRBJ2-7; D unclear. CDR3 length: 11 amino acids. From germline, CDR1 is WSHSY and CDR2 SAAADI. V lost 4 bases and J 5 bases, leaving 6 bases between the germline ends. This chain's CDR3 is CASSALNEQYF. The CDR3 DNA is TGCGCCAGCAGTGCACTTAACGAGCAGTACTTC.

The chain combines TRBV7-6 with TRBJ2-7; D uncertain. The V end lost 5 bases, the J end lost 0 bases, and 11 bases lay between the germline ends. The CDR3 contains 14 residues. From germline, CDR1 is SGHVS and CDR2 FNYEAQ. CDR3 DNA: TGTGCCAGCAGCCGCGGACCGTCCTCCTACGAGCAGTACTTC. Its protein product is CASSRGPSSYEQYF.

This sequence joins TRBV21-1 and TRBJ2-7; TRBD1 is taken as the D call from the table, unchecked against the DNA. TRBV21-1 is assigned pseudogene status. This CDR3 has 12 residues. The chain's CDR3 is CASYRQVHEQYF. The DNA of the CDR3 is TGTGCCAGCTACCGTCAGGTCCACGAGCAGTACTTC.

The chain has TRBV6-1 and TRBJ2-7; D is unresolved. The CDR3 consists of 14 residues. The V gene's germline CDR1 is MNHNS and CDR2 SASEGT. Trimming pared 5 bases from V and 2 bases from J, leaving 13 bases between. The CDR3, as DNA: TGTGCCAGCAGTCCGAGAATGAGACCCTACGAGCAGTACTTC. Its protein product is CASSPRMRPYEQYF.

V gene TRBV29-1 combines with J gene TRBJ1-5, with a weak D call TRBD1 (6 bases). This CDR3 has 14 residues. V gave up 6 bases and J gave up 1 base, with 13 bases separating them. Germline V gene sequence: CDR1 SQVTM, CDR2 ANQGSEA. CDR3 in amino acids: CSVREGGSNQPQHF. The CDR3 nucleotides read TGCAGCGTGCGGGAGGGGGGCAGCAATCAGCCCCAGCATTTT.

The CDR3 region is CASSASGSTDYEQYF. The CDR3, as DNA: TGTGCCAGCAGCGCGTCCGGGAGCACTGACTACGAGCAGTACTTC. The chain carries TRBV9 and TRBJ2-7; TRBD2 might be the D (6 bases). The CDR3 is 15 residues long. V was shortened by 3 bases and J by 3 bases, with 16 bases between the two germline ends. Per germline, CDR1 SGDLS and CDR2 YYNGEE.

The chain couples TRBV2 to TRBJ2-3; 11 bases are a match to TRBD2. The CDR3 consists of 16 residues. Germline V gives CDR1 SNHLY, CDR2 FYNNEI. V was clipped by 5 bases and J by 2 bases; unmatched bases: 6. The CDR3 nucleotides are TGTGCCAGCAGTTCTAGGACTAGCGGGCACACAGATACGCAGTATTTT. It translates to CASSSRTSGHTDTQYF.

V and J are TRBV29-1 and TRBJ2-7; D assignment may be TRBD1 or TRBD2 (6 bases each). The CDR3 is 13 amino acids. V dropped 6 bases and J dropped 3 bases, with 15 bases sitting between them. Germline loops: CDR1 SQVTM, CDR2 ANQGSEA. The CDR3 loop is CSVAEEGVYEQYF. DNA for the CDR3: TGCAGCGTCGCGGAGGAGGGGGTCTACGAGCAGTACTTC.

The chain links TRBV28 to TRBJ2-7; 8 nucleotides line up with TRBD1. The V and J ends lost 6 bases and 5 bases, in that order; junction bases with no gene match: 3. The CDR3 contains 12 residues. Looked up from germline, CDR1 is MDHEN and CDR2 is SYDVKM. As DNA, the CDR3 is TGTGCCAGCAGAGCGGACAGGGACGAGCAGTACTTC. This codes for CASRADRDEQYF.

J is TRBJ1-2 and V is TRBV6-1; no reliable D call. CDR1 is MNHNS, CDR2 SASEGT, per germline. This CDR3 is built from 15 residues. Trimming removed 0 bases at V and 4 bases at J, with 12 bases between. CDR3 coding DNA: TGTGCCAGCAGTGAAGCGGCCGGTAGGAGCTATGGCTACACCTTC. As protein: CASSEAAGRSYGYTF.

This chain uses TRBV15 with TRBJ2-7; 9 bases fit TRBD1. Trimming took 3 bases from V and 6 from J; bases not matched to a gene: 15. Germline-derived CDR1 and CDR2 are LNHNV and YYDKDF (reference sequence). The CDR3 spans 17 residues. The DNA of the CDR3 is TGTGCCACCAGCAGTCCCATCCCGGGACAGGGAGCAAGCGAGCAGTACTTC. Residues: CATSSPIPGQGASEQYF.

The rearrangement links TRBV28 to TRBJ2-1; D not resolved. Germline V gives CDR1 MDHEN, CDR2 SYDVKM. V was trimmed by 7 bases and J by 1 base, leaving 14 bases between them. CDR3 length: 15 amino acids. CDR3 sequence (DNA): TGTGCCAGCACCATTCTTCCGGGTTCCTACAATGAGCAGTTCTTC. Translated: CASTILPGSYNEQFF.

This chain uses TRBV13 with TRBJ1-4; 7 bases line up with TRBD1. Germline lookup yields CDR1 PRHDT and CDR2 FYEKMQ (reference sequence). V trimming: 0 bases; J trimming: 6 bases; junction bases outside the gene matches: 4. The CDR3 extends over 15 amino acids. CDR3 amino acids: CASSLGRDSYEKLFF. CDR3 DNA: TGTGCCAGCAGCTTAGGCCGGGACAGCTATGAAAAACTGTTTTTT.

The chain uses TRBV6-1 and TRBJ1-1; TRBD1 might be the D (6 bases). Germline lookup yields CDR1 MNHNS and CDR2 SASEGT. The CDR3 is made up of 17 amino acids. V lost 2 bases, J lost 1 base, and 17 bases lay in between. The CDR3 protein is CASSEPSYNRENTEAFF. The CDR3 DNA reads TGTGCCAGCAGTGAACCCAGTTACAACAGGGAGAACACTGAAGCTTTCTTT.

This clone was picked up one time. This chain uses TRBV30 with TRBJ2-1; a possible D gene is TRBD1 (6 bases). The CDR3 loop spans 13 amino acids. Germline CDR1 is GTSNPN and CDR2 is SVGIG (reference sequence). V lost 2 bases and J 10 bases, leaving 15 bases between the germline ends. Here the CDR3 DNA reads TGTGCCTGGAGTCTCACAGGGCTATGGGAGCAGTTCTTC. It specifies CAWSLTGLWEQFF.

This CDR3 is CASFRRAGPSYNEQFF. In DNA, the CDR3 is TGTGCCAGCTTCCGTCGAGCGGGCCCCTCCTACAATGAGCAGTTCTTC. V and J are TRBV28 and TRBJ2-1; possibly TRBD2 for D (6 bases). V lost 8 bases and J 0 bases, leaving 17 bases between the germline ends. Germline lookup yields CDR1 MDHEN and CDR2 SYDVKM. The CDR3 totals 16 residues.

The J gene is TRBJ2-5, the V gene TRBV5-1; no definite D call. V gave up 1 base and J gave up 7 bases, with 17 bases separating them. This CDR3 region has 15 residues. Germline CDR1 reads SGHRS; CDR2 reads YFSETQ. The CDR3 loop reads CASSLLGRPEGTQYF. As DNA, the CDR3 is TGCGCCAGCAGCTTGCTTGGGCGACCGGAAGGGACCCAGTACTTC.

This chain links TRBV4-3 with TRBJ1-2; 8 nucleotides line up with TRBD1. V gave up 3 bases and J gave up 5 bases; unmatched junction bases: 11. The germline V gene encodes CDR1 LGHNA and CDR2 YSLEER. The CDR3 contains 16 residues. CDR3 DNA: TGCGCCAGCAGCCAGGATTGGCCGGGACAGGCATATGGCTACACCTTC. Translated: CASSQDWPGQAYGYTF.

The chain couples TRBV5-6 to TRBJ1-1; no clear D. The CDR3 consists of 13 residues. V dropped 5 bases and J dropped 0 bases, with 8 bases sitting between them. Germline V gene lookup returns CDR1 SGHDT and CDR2 YYEEEE. As DNA, the CDR3 is TGTGCCAGCAGTTATGGGGTGAACACTGAAGCTTTCTTT. Translating gives CASSYGVNTEAFF.

This chain uses TRBV6-1 with TRBJ2-7; TRBD2 matches 12 bases. V lost 5 bases to trimming and J lost 6 bases; unmatched junction nucleotides: 8. This CDR3 spans 15 amino acids. Germline V gene lookup returns CDR1 MNHNS and CDR2 SASEGT. The CDR3 DNA follows: TGTGCCAGCAGTTCCTACACACTAGCGGGAGGCGAGCAGTACTTC. As protein: CASSSYTLAGGEQYF.

Comment on this clone: Other DNA sequences in the sample encode the same CDR3. The genes are TRBV11-2 and TRBJ2-7; unclear D gene. Trimming pared 0 bases from V and 6 bases from J, leaving 3 bases between. Germline V gives CDR1 SGHAT, CDR2 FQNNGV. CDR3 length equals 11 residues. CDR3 coding DNA: TGTGCCAGCAGCTTAGACGGCGAGCAGTACTTC. Translated: CASSLDGEQYF.